The 4 T cell receptor beta chains given below trace back to one sample, sequenced in a study of T cell repertoires in cytomegalovirus infection. TCRdb fed the reads into MiXCR, producing one record per CDR3 protein. The sample shows 80,000 or so distinct CDR3 sequences, roughly a quarter of them seen only once. Their antigen targets remain unknown. The source was CD8+ T cells from cultured PBMCs, collected from culture after CMV antigen stimulation. The receptors were gathered from a human donor in good health (CMV status not recorded). Some clones in this sample may be carry-over from other donors' samples.

This clonotype was counted at least ten times. The chain carries TRBV7-9 and TRBJ2-7; tentative D call: TRBD1 (6 bases). The germline CDR1 and CDR2 sequences are SEHNR and FQNEAQ (reference sequence). V lost 5 bases and J lost 3, with 8 bases in between. The CDR3 covers 12 residues. CDR3 region: CASSGGDYEQYF. CDR3 sequence (DNA): TGTGCCAGCAGCGGGGGCGACTACGAGCAGTACTTC.

The chain has TRBV19 and TRBJ2-7, with D perhaps TRBD1 (9 bases). Germline V gives CDR1 LNHDA, CDR2 SQIVND (reference sequence). The ends were cut back, 4 bases at V and 6 bases at J, with 25 bases in the middle. The CDR3 spans 17 residues. CDR3 DNA: TGTGCCAGTAGTACCCCTCGGGAGGGACAGGGTGCTCTCGAGCAGTACTTC. Protein sequence: CASSTPREGQGALEQYF.

In nucleotides, the CDR3 is TGTGCCAGCAGCTTACTGCCCGGGCTATCTACCGGGGAGCTGTTTTTT. Encoded protein: CASSLLPGLSTGELFF. The rearrangement joins TRBV7-9 to TRBJ2-2; the D is unclear. The CDR3 contains 16 residues. Germline values: CDR1 SEHNR, CDR2 FQNEAQ (reference sequence). The V end was cut by 2 bases, the J end by 5 bases, with 15 bases between.

This clonotype was counted a few times. This chain connects TRBV30 to TRBJ2-1; D ambiguous. CDR1 is GTSNPN, CDR2 SVGIG, per germline (reference sequence). Deletions cut 0 bases from V and 7 bases from J, with 7 bases between. The CDR3 covers 12 residues. The CDR3 here is CAWSVSWNEQFF. As DNA, the CDR3 is TGTGCCTGGAGTGTATCCTGGAATGAGCAGTTCTTC. The complete variable domain, with remaining parts taken from reference TRBV30 and TRBJ2-1, reads SQTIHQWPATLVQPVGSPLSLECTVEGTSNPNLYWYRQAAGRGLQLLFYSVGIGQISSEVPQNLSASRPQDRQFILSSKKLLLSDSGFYLCAWSVSWNEQFFGPGTRLTVL.